A single sample gave rise to the 28 T cell receptor beta chains below, sequenced in a study of control samples from healthy donors and cancer patients. Repertoires were generated with immunoSEQ multiplex PCR, while TCRdb's copy carries only in-frame clones and drops some. The profile shows fewer than 85,000 clones, about 92% of them singletons. Input material: blood. The receptors here all came from a woman aged 55-75 years in good health.

The chain is built from TRBV6-5 and TRBJ2-3, with D hard to call. The CDR3 sequence is 12 residues long. The germline V and J ends were trimmed by 6 bases and 4 bases, with 8 bases remaining between them. Germline assignment: CDR1 MNHEY and CDR2 SVGAGI. Here the CDR3 reads CASRTYSDTQYF. CDR3 DNA sequence: TGTGCCAGCAGGACTTATTCAGATACGCAGTATTTT.

V is TRBV2 and J is TRBJ2-1, with a weak D call TRBD2 (6 bases). The CDR3 runs to 14 residues. Germline V gene sequence: CDR1 SNHLY, CDR2 FYNNEI. V was trimmed by 6 bases and J by 5 bases, leaving 14 bases between them. Here the CDR3 DNA reads TGTGCCAGCAGGACGGGGGAATTTAACAATGAGCAGTTCTTC. It codes for CASRTGEFNNEQFF.

The rearrangement links TRBV19 to TRBJ2-2; D may be TRBD1 or TRBD2 (5 bases each). Looked up from germline, CDR1 is LNHDA and CDR2 is SQIVND (reference sequence). The CDR3 contains 16 residues. V was pared by 3 bases and J by 1 base, with 12 bases between. For the CDR3, the DNA is TGTGCCAGTAGTATCCCCGGGACGGTGAACACCGGGGAGCTGTTTTTT. Translated, it gives CASSIPGTVNTGELFF.

This chain connects TRBV19 to TRBJ1-2; 8 bases are shared with TRBD1. V was pared by 3 bases and J by 8 bases, with 5 bases of the junction left unmatched. The V gene's germline CDR1 is LNHDA and CDR2 SQIVND (reference sequence). The CDR3 totals 13 residues. The CDR3 reads CASSMGQDRGYTF. The CDR3 nucleotides are TGTGCCAGTAGTATGGGACAGGATAGAGGCTACACCTTC.

The chain employs TRBV5-6 and TRBJ2-5; D may be TRBD1 or TRBD2 (5 bases each). Germline loops: CDR1 SGHDT, CDR2 YYEEEE. The CDR3 contains 14 residues. V gave up 3 bases and J gave up 5 bases, with 14 bases separating them. The DNA for the CDR3 is TGTGCCAGCAGCTCTAGAGGGGTGGGGGAGACCCAGTACTTC. Protein product: CASSSRGVGETQYF.

This chain connects TRBV7-3 to TRBJ2-6, with TRBD1 as a possible D gene (7 bases). V was trimmed by 5 bases and J by 0 bases, leaving 14 bases between them. Germline CDR1 reads SGHTA; CDR2 reads FQGTGA. The CDR3 is made up of 17 amino acids. The CDR3 is CASSAGGGSSGANVLTF. CDR3 in DNA: TGTGCCAGCAGCGCAGGGGGAGGAAGCTCTGGGGCCAACGTCCTGACTTTC.

The rearrangement uses TRBV27 and TRBJ2-7; a weak D match, TRBD2 (5 bases). Germline assignment: CDR1 MNHEY and CDR2 SMNVEV (reference sequence). V lost 0 bases to trimming and J lost 7 bases, with 16 bases between them. The CDR3 sequence is 15 residues long. The DNA of the CDR3 is TGTGCCAGCAGTTTATCTACTCAACCTCCGGGAGAGCAGTACTTC. Its translation: CASSLSTQPPGEQYF.

The chain employs TRBV4-3 and TRBJ1-5, with D possibly TRBD1 on 5 matching bases. V gave up 1 base and J gave up 4 bases, with 11 bases separating them. Germline values: CDR1 LGHNA, CDR2 YSLEER. The CDR3 runs 15 residues. CDR3 DNA: TGCGCCAGCAGCCAAGTGCGGGGGTCTAATCAGCCCCAGCATTTT. Translation: CASSQVRGSNQPQHF.

The CDR3 DNA is TGTGCCAGCAGCTTACGGGAGACAGATACGCAGTATTTT. Its translation: CASSLRETDTQYF. The chain carries TRBV7-2 and TRBJ2-3; maybe TRBD2 (6 bases). Germline loops: CDR1 SGHTA, CDR2 FQGNSA. This CDR3 region has 13 residues. The ends were cut back, 2 bases at V and 3 bases at J, with 6 bases in the middle.

V and J are TRBV6-6 and TRBJ1-2; D is possibly TRBD1 (5 bases). V was cut by 7 bases and J by 0 bases, with 12 bases left in between. CDR1 is MNHNY, CDR2 SVGAGI, per germline (reference sequence). CDR3 size: 14 residues. CDR3 region: CASKGQGANYGYTF. In nucleotides, the CDR3 is TGTGCCAGCAAGGGGCAGGGAGCTAACTATGGCTACACCTTC.

V is TRBV10-3 and J is TRBJ2-5, with 8 bases lining up with TRBD2. J was trimmed by 5 bases and V by 3 bases; bases with no gene match: 8. The CDR3 consists of 15 residues. Germline CDR1 is ENHRY and CDR2 is SYGVKD. DNA of the CDR3: TGTGCCATCAGTGATCACGACGGCGGGAGGGAGACCCAGTACTTC. Translating gives CAISDHDGGRETQYF.

The rearrangement uses TRBV7-8 and TRBJ1-5; D unclear. The CDR3 runs to 16 residues. The V and J ends lost 7 bases and 5 bases respectively, with 21 bases between them. Germline V CDR1 and CDR2: SGHVS, FQNEAQ. The CDR3 here is CASTPGPPLGHQPQHF. The CDR3 bases are TGTGCCAGCACCCCCGGGCCGCCCTTGGGCCATCAGCCCCAGCATTTT.

The chain combines TRBV7-2 with TRBJ2-1, with TRBD2 matching over 14 bases. Trimming removed 4 bases from V and 1 base from J; junction bases left unmatched: 3. This CDR3 is built from 17 residues. The V gene's germline CDR1 is SGHTA and CDR2 FQGNSA. Written as DNA, the CDR3 is TGTGCCAGCAGCTGGACTAGCGGGGGGTCTTCCTACAATGAGCAGTTCTTC. This encodes CASSWTSGGSSYNEQFF.

The gene calls are TRBV25-1 and TRBJ2-3, with D possibly being TRBD2 (6 bases). The V end was cut by 5 bases, the J end by 2 bases, with 11 bases between. CDR1 MGHDK and CDR2 SYGVNS come from the germline V gene. The CDR3 length is 14 residues. The CDR3: CASSPGVLTDTQYF. The CDR3, as DNA: TGTGCCAGCAGTCCGGGGGTCCTCACAGATACGCAGTATTTT.

The chain has TRBV28 and TRBJ1-6; no clear D. V was trimmed by 6 bases and J by 7 bases, leaving 16 bases between them. This CDR3 comprises 15 residues. The germline V gene encodes CDR1 MDHEN and CDR2 SYDVKM. The CDR3 sequence: CASSFPPGLNSPLHF. The CDR3 DNA reads as TGTGCCAGCAGCTTCCCGCCCGGACTAAATTCACCCCTCCACTTT.

This chain's CDR3 is CASSEIIASGYNEQFF. In DNA, the CDR3 is TGCGCCAGCAGTGAGATAATAGCTAGCGGATACAATGAGCAGTTCTTC. The V and J genes are TRBV10-1 and TRBJ2-1; 7 bases match TRBD2. This CDR3 contains 16 residues. Germline CDR1 is WNHNN and CDR2 is SYGVQD (reference sequence). Losses at the gene ends were 2 bases for V and 4 bases for J; bases not matched to a gene: 8.

The V gene is TRBV2, the J gene TRBJ1-5; 9 bases map to TRBD1. With 3 bases clipped from V and 5 bases from J, the junction kept 2 bases outside the gene matches. The CDR3 sequence is 14 residues long. From germline, CDR1 is SNHLY and CDR2 FYNNEI. CDR3 loop: CASSDRTGDQPQHF. Written as DNA, the CDR3 is TGTGCCAGCAGTGATCGGACAGGGGATCAGCCCCAGCATTTT.

V usage is TRBV12-3 or TRBV12-4 and J usage is TRBJ1-2; D gene ambiguous. The CDR3 is 12 residues long. V lost 5 bases, J lost 2 bases, and 6 bases lay in between. CDR3 residues: CASSGLNYGYTF. DNA of the CDR3: TGTGCCAGCAGTGGCCTGAACTATGGCTACACCTTC.

CDR3 sequence (DNA): TGTGCCAGCAGTGGAAGTCCAGGGAATTTGAACACTGAAGCTTTCTTT. Translating it yields CASSGSPGNLNTEAFF. The chain uses TRBV27 and TRBJ1-1, with D perhaps TRBD1 (5 bases). Germline-derived CDR1 and CDR2 are MNHEY and SMNVEV (reference sequence). This CDR3 comprises 16 residues. V was shortened by 5 bases and J by 0 bases, with 16 bases between the two germline ends.

V and J are TRBV6-5 and TRBJ1-4; D is unresolved. Germline values: CDR1 MNHEY, CDR2 SVGAGI. The CDR3 runs 14 residues. The V end lost 0 bases, the J end lost 5 bases, and 7 bases lay between the germline ends. This CDR3 is CASSYSSGNEKLFF. The CDR3, as DNA: TGTGCCAGCAGTTACTCCAGTGGGAATGAAAAACTGTTTTTT.

The CDR3 here is CASSYGGSEQFF. The CDR3 DNA reads TGTGCCAGCAGTTACGGCGGGTCAGAGCAGTTCTTC. The chain recombines TRBV6-6 with TRBJ2-1; possibly TRBD2 for D (5 bases). Germline CDR1 reads MNHNY; CDR2 reads SVGAGI (reference sequence). CDR3 size: 12 residues. V lost 2 bases and J lost 10, with 9 bases in between.

With respect to this clone: Different DNA sequences within this sample yield the same CDR3. V usage is TRBV19 and J usage is TRBJ1-5, with TRBD1 matching 9 bases. The CDR3 is 13 residues long. The germline V gene has CDR1 LNHDA and CDR2 SQIVND (reference sequence). Trimming at V came to 8 bases and at J to 5 bases, leaving 4 bases not matched to a gene. For the CDR3, the DNA is TGTGCCAGTCGCGGGACAGGGCATCAGCCCCAGCATTTT. It specifies CASRGTGHQPQHF.

The chain couples TRBV7-9 to TRBJ1-4; a possible D gene is TRBD1 (5 bases). Germline lookup yields CDR1 SEHNR and CDR2 FQNEAQ (reference sequence). This CDR3 region has 14 residues. V was clipped by 5 bases and J by 4 bases, with 11 bases between them. The CDR3 spells CASSPAGVNEKLFF. CDR3 DNA sequence: TGTGCCAGCAGCCCCGCGGGGGTTAATGAAAAACTGTTTTTT.

The rearrangement uses TRBV7-2 and TRBJ2-7, with D perhaps TRBD1 (6 bases). V was pared by 1 base and J by 6 bases, with 16 bases between. The germline CDR1 and CDR2 sequences are SGHTA and FQGNSA. The CDR3 length is 15 residues. The CDR3 spells CASSLGGRGRSEQYF. CDR3 DNA: TGTGCCAGCAGCTTAGGAGGCAGGGGTAGATCCGAGCAGTACTTC.

Written as DNA, the CDR3 is TGTGCCAGCAGTATTGGCAGCTACAATGAGCAGTTCTTC. This translates into CASSIGSYNEQFF. This chain joins TRBV7-9 and TRBJ2-1; unclear D gene. The CDR3 consists of 13 residues. Germline V gene sequence: CDR1 SEHNR, CDR2 FQNEAQ (reference sequence). The germline V and J ends were trimmed by 6 bases and 3 bases, with 9 bases remaining between them.

The chain employs TRBV5-4 and TRBJ2-5; 7 positions match TRBD2. After removal of 1 base from V and 4 bases from J, the junction contained 10 bases not matched to a gene. In germline, CDR1 is SGHNT, CDR2 YYREEE (reference sequence). The CDR3 is 16 residues long. The CDR3 is CASSLSAGALGETQYF. DNA of the CDR3: TGTGCCAGCAGCTTGAGCGCGGGAGCCCTAGGAGAGACCCAGTACTTC. Using reference TRBV5-4 and TRBJ2-5 for the parts outside the CDR3, the full variable domain is ETGVTQSPTHLIKTRGQQVTLRCSSQSGHNTVSWYQQALGQGPQFIFQYYREEENGRGNFPPRFSGLQFPNYSSELNVNALELDDSALYLCASSLSAGALGETQYFGPGTRLLVL.

The chain joins TRBV15 to TRBJ2-3; 9 bases are a match to TRBD2. The CDR3 length is 16 residues. Per germline, CDR1 LNHNV and CDR2 YYDKDF (reference sequence). V lost 1 base to trimming and J lost 5 bases; unmatched junction nucleotides: 7. For the CDR3, the DNA is TGTGCCACCAGCAGAGTGGGTAGCGGGAGAAGAGATACGCAGTATTTT. Protein: CATSRVGSGRRDTQYF.

The genes are TRBV15 and TRBJ1-2; D remains ambiguous. Deletions cut 1 base from V and 4 bases from J, with 10 bases between. This CDR3 spans 14 amino acids. The germline CDR1 and CDR2 sequences are LNHNV and YYDKDF (reference sequence). The CDR3 sequence is CATSRGEEGYGYTF. Written as DNA, the CDR3 is TGTGCCACCAGCAGAGGTGAGGAAGGCTATGGCTACACCTTC.